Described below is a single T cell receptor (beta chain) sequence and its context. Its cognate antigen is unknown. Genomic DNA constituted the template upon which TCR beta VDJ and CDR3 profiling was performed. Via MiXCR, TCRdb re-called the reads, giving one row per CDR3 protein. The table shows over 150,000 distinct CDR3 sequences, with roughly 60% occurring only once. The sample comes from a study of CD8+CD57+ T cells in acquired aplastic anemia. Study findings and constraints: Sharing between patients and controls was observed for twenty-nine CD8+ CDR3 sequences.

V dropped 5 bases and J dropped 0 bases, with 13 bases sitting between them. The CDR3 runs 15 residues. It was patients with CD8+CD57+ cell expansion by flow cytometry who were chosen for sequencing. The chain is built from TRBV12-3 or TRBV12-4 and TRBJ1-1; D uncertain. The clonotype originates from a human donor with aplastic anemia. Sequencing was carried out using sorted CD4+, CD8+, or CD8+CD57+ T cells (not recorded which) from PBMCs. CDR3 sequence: CASSPERLMNTEAFF. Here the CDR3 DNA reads TGTGCCAGCAGTCCCGAAAGGCTAATGAACACTGAAGCTTTCTTT.